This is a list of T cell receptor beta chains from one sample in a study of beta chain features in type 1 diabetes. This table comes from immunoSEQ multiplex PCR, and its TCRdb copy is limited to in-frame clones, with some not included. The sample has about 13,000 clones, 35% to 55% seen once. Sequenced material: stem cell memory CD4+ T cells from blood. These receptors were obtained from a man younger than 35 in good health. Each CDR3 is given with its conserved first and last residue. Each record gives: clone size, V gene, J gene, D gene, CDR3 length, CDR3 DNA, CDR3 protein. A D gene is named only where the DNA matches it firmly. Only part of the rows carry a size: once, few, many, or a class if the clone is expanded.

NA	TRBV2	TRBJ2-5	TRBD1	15	TGTGCCAGCAGATCTGACTGGACAGGGATGAAGACCCAGTACTTC	CASRSDWTGMKTQYF
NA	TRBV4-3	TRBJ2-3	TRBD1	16	TGCGCCAGCAGCCAAGATCGACAGGGGGGCACAGATACGCAGTATTTT	CASSQDRQGGTDTQYF
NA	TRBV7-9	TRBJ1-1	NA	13	TGTGCCAGCAGCTCGGAGGGTACAGGAGAAGCTTTCTTT	CASSSEGTGEAFF
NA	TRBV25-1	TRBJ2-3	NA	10	TGTGCCAGCAGTTTCAGATTCGGGGATTTT	CASSFRFGDF
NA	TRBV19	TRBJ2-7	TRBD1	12	TGTGCCAGTAGTGGCAGGGGGCGCGAGCAGTACTTC	CASSGRGREQYF
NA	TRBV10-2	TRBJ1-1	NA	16	TGCGCCAGCAGCCGCACTAGGGGTGGGGAGGGCACTGAAGCTTTCTTT	CASSRTRGGEGTEAFF
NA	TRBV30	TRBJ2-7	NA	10	TGTGCACTCGGCTCCTACGAGCAGTACTTC	CALGSYEQYF
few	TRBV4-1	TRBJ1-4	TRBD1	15	TGCGCCAGCAGCCAAGATACAGGGGGTAATGAAAAACTGTTTTTT	CASSQDTGGNEKLFF
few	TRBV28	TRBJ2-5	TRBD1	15	TGTGCCAGCAGGGCCCGGGACAGGTGGACGGAGACCCAGTACTTC	CASRARDRWTETQYF
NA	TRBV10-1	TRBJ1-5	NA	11	TGCGCCAGCCTTGGCAATCAGCCCCAGCATTTT	CASLGNQPQHF
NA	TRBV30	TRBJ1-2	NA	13	TGTGCCTGGAGTGTCGGGCAGGGGATTGGCTACACCTTC	CAWSVGQGIGYTF
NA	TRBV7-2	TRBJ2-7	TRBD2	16	TGTGCCAGCAGCTTAGGGTCCAGCGGGGGGGGGTACGAGCAGTACTTC	CASSLGSSGGGYEQYF